The sequence of this T cell receptor (beta chain) was determined in a study of blood T cell repertoires in COVID-19. Study details: COVID-19 samples from acute and convalescent phases originated in the United States, Italy and Spain. Nucleic acid was either cDNA or gDNA, and it came from T cells, B-cell-depleted T cells, or PBMCs.

In the authors' methods: Estimation of nucleated cell counts relied on the amplification of reference gene primers. Sequencing was performed with immunoSEQ multiplex PCR; in TCRdb, only in-frame clones are kept and a portion is missing. V and J calls and clone size are copied from that table; D and trimming were computed from the DNA. The sample includes 70,000 to 85,000 clones, approximately 82% seen only once; the top ten take roughly 9%. Trimming cost V 7 bases and J 3 bases, with 15 bases left between them. CDR1 is MDHEN and CDR2 is SYDVKM in the germline V gene. The CDR3 loop spans 15 amino acids.

This TCR came from a human donor in a cohort sampled during active COVID-19. This chain uses TRBV28 with TRBJ2-2; tentative D call: TRBD1 (6 bases). The sample was peripheral blood. The CDR3 here is CASKGGGPDTGELFF. The DNA of the CDR3 is TGTGCCAGCAAAGGGGGTGGGCCGGACACCGGGGAGCTGTTTTTT.